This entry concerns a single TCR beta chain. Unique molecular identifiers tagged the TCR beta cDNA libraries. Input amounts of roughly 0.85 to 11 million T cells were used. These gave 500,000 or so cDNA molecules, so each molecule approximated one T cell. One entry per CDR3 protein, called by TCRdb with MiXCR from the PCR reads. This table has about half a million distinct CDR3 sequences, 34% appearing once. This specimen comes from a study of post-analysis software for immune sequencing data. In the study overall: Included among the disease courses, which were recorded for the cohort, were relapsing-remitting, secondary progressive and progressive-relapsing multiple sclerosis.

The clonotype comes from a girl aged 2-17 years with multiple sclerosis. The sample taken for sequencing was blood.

The CDR3 here is CASTKPPSPLHF. CDR3 coding DNA: TGTGCCAGCACCAAACCCCCTTCACCCCTCCACTTT. The chain employs TRBV6-5 and TRBJ1-6, with D uncertain. The CDR3 sequence is 12 residues long. CDR1 and CDR2 from the germline V gene are MNHEY and SVGAGI. V was clipped by 7 bases and J by 9 bases, with 10 bases between them.